This note documents a single T cell receptor (beta chain) sequence. Its antigen remains unknown. This entry is derived from a study of human T cells and chemical hapten exposure. General observations from the study: PT1 expanded TCR counts and patch test score correlated positively.

TCRdb re-analysed the RACE reads in MiXCR, keeping a single row per CDR3 protein. The top ten hold just under 3% of the sample, which has 180,000 or so distinct CDR3 sequences, around 30% seen once. V shed 5 bases, J shed 5 bases, and the junction held 4 bases outside the gene matches. CDR3 size: 13 residues. Looked up from germline, CDR1 is SQVTM and CDR2 is ANQGSEA. Noted time point: pre-sensitization, week 0. The treatment denotes: therapeutic diphenylcyclopropenone sensitization with weekly scalp DPC. Ahead of each patch test application, blood was drawn. Sample: whole blood, taken in connection with sensitization to the hapten diphenylcyclopropenone (DPC). This sequence was found in a woman aged 30 to 39 with alopecia areata. Some clones in this sample may be carry-over from other donors' samples. V and J are TRBV29-1 and TRBJ1-4; 8 nucleotides agree with TRBD1. CDR3 coding DNA: TGCAGCGTTCAATACAGGGGGAATGAAAAACTGTTTTTT. Its translation is CSVQYRGNEKLFF.